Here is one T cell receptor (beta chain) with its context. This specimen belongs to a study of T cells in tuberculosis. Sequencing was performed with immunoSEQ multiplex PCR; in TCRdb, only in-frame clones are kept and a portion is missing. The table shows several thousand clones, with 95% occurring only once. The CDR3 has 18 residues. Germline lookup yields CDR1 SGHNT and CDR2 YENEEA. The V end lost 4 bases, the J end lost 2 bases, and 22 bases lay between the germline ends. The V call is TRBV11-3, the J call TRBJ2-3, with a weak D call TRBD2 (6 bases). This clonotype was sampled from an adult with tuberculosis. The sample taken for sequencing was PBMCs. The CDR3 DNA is TGTGCCAGCAGCTCCCGGGGAGCGGGCGTGGGATTCACAGATACGCAGTATTTT. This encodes CASSSRGAGVGFTDTQYF.